Following are 5 T cell receptor beta chains from one sample sequenced in a study of OX40 agonist ivuxolimab in advanced cancers. Here immunoSEQ multiplex PCR was the method, and the copy in TCRdb shows in-frame clones only, minus some. The data contain about 25,000 clones, roughly 80% of them singletons. This specimen was CD4+ or CD8+ T cells sorted from blood, taken in a trial of the OX40 agonist ivuxolimab. These receptors came from an adult with an advanced solid tumor such as melanoma, head and neck, liver or kidney cancer.

The J gene is TRBJ2-3, the V gene TRBV9; D remains ambiguous. Trimming shortened V by 7 bases and J by 3 bases, and 6 bases separated the two germline ends. The CDR3 is 11 amino acids. Germline CDR1 is SGDLS and CDR2 is YYNGEE. The CDR3 is CASGWTDTQYF. The DNA of the CDR3 is TGTGCCAGCGGATGGACAGATACGCAGTATTTT.

In its sample, this clone is large. The chain joins TRBV7-6 to TRBJ2-7, with D perhaps given as TRBD1 or TRBD2 (5 bases each). Germline CDR1 SGHVS, CDR2 FNYEAQ. V was cut by 1 base and J by 2 bases, with 12 bases left in between. CDR3 length equals 15 residues. The CDR3 sequence is CASSLGGTAAYEQYF. The CDR3 DNA is TGTGCCAGCAGCTTAGGAGGGACCGCCGCCTACGAGCAGTACTTC.

The J gene is TRBJ1-6, the V gene TRBV27; D is perhaps TRBD1 (6 bases). V lost 6 bases and J lost 8, with 23 bases in between. Per the germline V gene, CDR1 is MNHEY and CDR2 is SMNVEV (reference sequence). The CDR3 totals 17 residues. The CDR3 loop reads CASSLTWSGGGDSPLHF. The CDR3 nucleotides read TGTGCCAGCAGCCTCACGTGGTCGGGCGGGGGCGATTCACCCCTCCACTTT.

V and J are TRBV27 and TRBJ1-4; D is possibly TRBD1 (5 bases). CDR1 is MNHEY, CDR2 SMNVEV, per germline (reference sequence). The CDR3 covers 16 residues. Trimming took off 6 bases at V and 6 bases at J, with 20 bases between the two ends. The CDR3 nucleotides read TGTGCCAGCAGCCAACTTCCGGGACTTCGCGATGAAAAACTGTTTTTT. As protein: CASSQLPGLRDEKLFF.

This chain uses TRBV19 with TRBJ1-2; D gene unclear. Trimming cost V 0 bases and J 0 bases, with 8 bases left between them. The CDR3 is 15 amino acids. CDR1 LNHDA and CDR2 SQIVND come from the germline V gene (reference sequence). The CDR3 loop is CASSIDPVANYGYTF. The CDR3 bases are TGTGCCAGTAGTATAGACCCCGTAGCTAACTATGGCTACACCTTC.